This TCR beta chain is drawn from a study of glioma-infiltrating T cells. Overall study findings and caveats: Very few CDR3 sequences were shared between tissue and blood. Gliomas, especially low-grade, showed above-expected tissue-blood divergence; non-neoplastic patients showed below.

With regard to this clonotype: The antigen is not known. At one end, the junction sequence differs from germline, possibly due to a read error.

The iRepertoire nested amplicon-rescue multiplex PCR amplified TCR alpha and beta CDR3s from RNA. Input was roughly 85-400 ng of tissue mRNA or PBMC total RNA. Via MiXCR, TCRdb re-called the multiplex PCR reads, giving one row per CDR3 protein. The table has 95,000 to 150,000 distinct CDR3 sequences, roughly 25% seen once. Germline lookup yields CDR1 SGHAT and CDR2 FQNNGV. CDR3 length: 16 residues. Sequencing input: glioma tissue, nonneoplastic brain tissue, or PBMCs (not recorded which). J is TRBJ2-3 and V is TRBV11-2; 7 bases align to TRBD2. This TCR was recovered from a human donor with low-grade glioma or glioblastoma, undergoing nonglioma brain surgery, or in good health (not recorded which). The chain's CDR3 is CVSSRTRFPLTDTQYF. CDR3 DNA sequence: TGTGTCAGCAGCAGGACTAGGTTCCCCCTCACAGATACGCAGTATTTT.